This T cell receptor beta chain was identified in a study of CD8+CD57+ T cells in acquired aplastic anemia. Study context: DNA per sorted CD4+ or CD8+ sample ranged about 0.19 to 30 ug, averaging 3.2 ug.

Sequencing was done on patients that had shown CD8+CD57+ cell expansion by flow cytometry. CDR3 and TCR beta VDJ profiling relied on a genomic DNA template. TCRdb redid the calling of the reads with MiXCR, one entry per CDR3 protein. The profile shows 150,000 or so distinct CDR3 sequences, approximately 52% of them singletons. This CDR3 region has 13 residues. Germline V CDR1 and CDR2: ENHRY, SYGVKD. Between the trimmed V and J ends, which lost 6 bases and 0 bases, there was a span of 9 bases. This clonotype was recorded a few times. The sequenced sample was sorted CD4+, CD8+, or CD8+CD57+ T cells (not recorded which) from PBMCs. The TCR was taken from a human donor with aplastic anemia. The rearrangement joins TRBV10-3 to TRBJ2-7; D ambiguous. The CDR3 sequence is CAIRDHSSYEQYF. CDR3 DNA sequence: TGTGCCATCAGGGACCACAGCTCCTACGAGCAGTACTTC.